A single sample gave rise to the 8 T cell receptor beta chains below, sequenced in a study of T cells in Graves' hyperthyroidism and ophthalmopathy. Regions amplified from RNA transcripts were the TCR beta CDR3 regions. First-round RT-PCR with HTBI primers amplified the TCR CDR3 region. TCRdb recomputed calls from the multiplex PCR reads with MiXCR, one row per CDR3 protein. The table lists hundreds of thousands of distinct CDR3 sequences, 12% to 15% of them singletons, with around 9.6% in the top ten. Sequenced input: blood. Source of these receptors: a woman under 30 with Graves' hyperthyroidism.

V usage is TRBV28 and J usage is TRBJ2-1, with D tentatively TRBD2 (5 bases). Germline V lookup: CDR1 MDHEN, CDR2 SYDVKM. Trimming cost V 7 bases and J 0 bases, with 13 bases left between them. The CDR3 has 15 residues. The CDR3 DNA reads TGTGCCAGCACGGGGTGGAGGAGCTCCTACAATGAGCAGTTCTTC. Encoded protein: CASTGWRSSYNEQFF.

This clonotype showed up many times. The chain recombines TRBV13 with TRBJ2-3; the D gene could be TRBD1 or TRBD2 (6 bases each). Germline lookup yields CDR1 PRHDT and CDR2 FYEKMQ (reference sequence). Trimming took off 3 bases at V and 5 bases at J, with 12 bases between the two ends. CDR3 size: 14 residues. The CDR3 reads CASSFWGAGDTQYF. The CDR3 region has the DNA TGTGCCAGCAGCTTCTGGGGGGCGGGAGATACGCAGTATTTT.

The V and J genes are TRBV15 and TRBJ2-1; D remains ambiguous. The CDR3 loop spans 12 amino acids. The ends were cut back, 2 bases at V and 9 bases at J, with 8 bases in the middle. Germline loops: CDR1 LNHNV, CDR2 YYDKDF (reference sequence). The CDR3 DNA follows: TGTGCCACCAGCAGACCCTCCCCTGAGCAGTTCTTC. Protein sequence: CATSRPSPEQFF.

The sample holds a few counts of this clonotype. The chain recombines TRBV24-1 with TRBJ2-1; 16 bases are shared with TRBD2. V lost 4 bases to trimming and J lost 2 bases; unmatched junction nucleotides: 1. The CDR3 consists of 17 residues. Germline loops: CDR1 KGHDR, CDR2 SFDVKD. CDR3 nucleotides: TGTGCCACCAGTGACGGGACTAGCGGGAGGGCCTACAATGAGCAGTTCTTC. The encoded protein is CATSDGTSGRAYNEQFF.

This clonotype was detected ten times or more. The chain carries TRBV30 and TRBJ2-1; D not certain. With 2 bases removed from V and 8 bases from J, the gap between germline ends came to 7 bases. The length of the CDR3 is 11 residues. The germline gives CDR1 GTSNPN, CDR2 SVGIG (reference sequence). The CDR3 nucleotides read TGTGCCTGGAGTTACGACGATGAGCAGTTCTTC. Protein sequence: CAWSYDDEQFF.

The chain carries TRBV28 and TRBJ1-1; D uncertain. Germline loops: CDR1 MDHEN, CDR2 SYDVKM. The CDR3 runs to 12 residues. The V end was cut by 6 bases, the J end by 7 bases, with 12 bases between. CDR3 loop: CASSSAGVEAFF. The DNA of the CDR3 is TGTGCCAGCAGCTCCGCCGGGGTTGAAGCTTTCTTT.

This clonotype was picked up many times. The V gene is TRBV15, the J gene TRBJ2-1; 14 bases agree with TRBD2. CDR3 length: 19 residues. The V gene end was trimmed by 3 bases and the J gene end by 1 base; junction bases not matched to a gene: 8. CDR1 is LNHNV and CDR2 is YYDKDF in the germline V gene (reference sequence). The CDR3: CATSSFGTSGSRSYNEQFF. The DNA for the CDR3 is TGTGCCACCAGCAGTTTCGGGACTAGCGGGAGTAGGTCCTACAATGAGCAGTTCTTC.

The table lists this clonotype with many counts. The chain carries TRBV3-1 and TRBJ2-7, with TRBD2 matching 14 bases. Germline V CDR1 and CDR2: LGHDT, YNNKEL (reference sequence). Trimming at V came to 5 bases and at J to 5 bases, leaving 5 bases not matched to a gene. The CDR3 consists of 15 residues. CDR3 loop: CASSFGLAGGDEQYF. The CDR3 DNA reads as TGTGCCAGCAGCTTTGGACTAGCGGGAGGTGACGAGCAGTACTTC.